This T cell receptor (beta chain) is from a study of cytotoxic CD8 clonotypes in ibrutinib-treated CLL. Study context: Response specimens were obtained following a median treatment duration of about 12 months, with a range of 6 to 36.

Data came from immunoSEQ multiplex PCR; TCRdb stores just in-frame clones and leaves some out. Found here are roughly 200,000 clones, 65% to 80% of them singletons; the top ten hold 5.9%. Germline CDR1 and CDR2: SGHDT and YYEEEE. The CDR3 loop spans 13 amino acids. The V and J ends lost 4 bases and 4 bases respectively, with 9 bases between them. This clonotype originated in a human donor with chronic lymphocytic leukemia. The sample in question was PBMCs, obtained after 12 months of ibrutinib treatment. The V call is TRBV5-6, the J call TRBJ1-5; D may be TRBD1 (5 bases). This chain's CDR3 is CASSRQPNQPQHF. CDR3 nucleotide sequence: TGTGCCAGCAGCCGACAGCCTAATCAGCCCCAGCATTTT.